The next 24 T cell receptor beta chains were all read from a single sample in a study of cytomegalovirus exposure and HLA in healthy donors. The PCR ran on 60 Vbeta and 13 Jbeta primers. Clones were sequenced by immunoSEQ multiplex PCR, and TCRdb holds only the in-frame ones, with some missing. There are tens of thousands of clones in the sample; around 62% occur only once, and approximately 12% lies in the top ten. The specimen was PBMCs. The receptors come from a human donor in good health.

This clone occurred a few times. CDR3 sequence: CAWSEGTGGSPLHF. The CDR3 DNA reads as TGTGCCTGGAGTGAAGGGACAGGAGGATCACCCCTCCACTTT. This chain links TRBV30 with TRBJ1-6, with 8 nucleotides matching TRBD1. The germline CDR1 and CDR2 sequences are GTSNPN and SVGIG (reference sequence). The CDR3 is 14 amino acids. Trimming at V came to 1 base and at J to 10 bases, leaving 6 bases not matched to a gene.

The genes are TRBV13 and TRBJ2-3; maybe TRBD2 (6 bases). V lost 5 bases and J 2 bases, leaving 14 bases between the germline ends. The CDR3 is 15 amino acids. Germline V gene lookup returns CDR1 PRHDT and CDR2 FYEKMQ (reference sequence). CDR3 coding DNA: TGTGCCAGCAGCGCGATGGACTATTACACAGATACGCAGTATTTT. Amino acids: CASSAMDYYTDTQYF. The full variable domain, its missing parts supplied by reference TRBV13 and TRBJ2-3, is AAGVIQSPRHLIKEKRETATLKCYPIPRHDTVYWYQQGPGQDPQFLISFYEKMQSDKGSIPDRFSAQQFSDYHSELNMSSLELGDSALYFCASSAMDYYTDTQYFGPGTRLTVL.

The rearrangement links TRBV5-1 to TRBJ2-5; possibly TRBD1 for D (6 bases). This CDR3 contains 16 residues. Per the germline V gene, CDR1 is SGHRS and CDR2 is YFSETQ. The ends were cut back, 1 base at V and 10 bases at J, with 23 bases in the middle. The CDR3 DNA is TGCGCCAGCAGCTTGCTACCCCCAAACCAGGCAGGGGACCAGTACTTC. This codes for CASSLLPPNQAGDQYF.

The V call is TRBV2, the J call TRBJ2-3; 7 bases fit TRBD1. Per the germline V gene, CDR1 is SNHLY and CDR2 is FYNNEI. The CDR3 has 14 amino acids. With 5 bases clipped from V and 6 bases from J, the junction kept 8 bases outside the gene matches. CDR3 residues: CASSQGQHLDTQYF. CDR3 bases: TGTGCCAGCAGTCAGGGACAGCATCTCGATACGCAGTATTTT.

The rearrangement links TRBV18 to TRBJ1-2, with 7 positions matching TRBD1. Trimming at V came to 2 bases and at J to 2 bases, leaving 2 bases not matched to a gene. Germline V gives CDR1 KGHSH, CDR2 LQKENI. This CDR3 is 14 amino acids long. Here the CDR3 reads CASSPDRANYGYTF. The CDR3 DNA sequence: TGTGCCAGCTCACCAGACAGGGCAAACTATGGCTACACCTTC. Full variable domain (missing parts from reference TRBV18 and TRBJ1-2): NAGVMQNPRHLVRRRGQEARLRCSPMKGHSHVYWYRQLPEEGLKFMVYLQKENIIDESGMPKERFSAEFPKEGPSILRIQQVVRGDSAAYFCASSPDRANYGYTFGSGTRLTVV.

This clone occurred once. V and J are TRBV5-1 and TRBJ2-7; D is ambiguous. CDR1 is SGHRS and CDR2 is YFSETQ in the germline V gene. This CDR3 region has 15 residues. V gave up 2 bases and J gave up 0 bases, with 12 bases separating them. CDR3 DNA: TGCGCCAGCAGCTTTGACTTTAAACCCTCCTACGAGCAGTACTTC. Translation: CASSFDFKPSYEQYF.

The rearrangement links TRBV14 to TRBJ2-6; TRBD2 matches at 9 bases. Germline-derived CDR1 and CDR2 are SGHDN and FVKESK. The CDR3 runs to 18 residues. Trimming at V came to 3 bases and at J to 0 bases, leaving 6 bases not matched to a gene. The DNA for the CDR3 is TGTGCCAGCAGCCAGATGGCGGGGGGGCTCTCTGGGGCCAACGTCCTGACTTTC. Its protein product is CASSQMAGGLSGANVLTF.

The chain employs TRBV30 and TRBJ2-1; 10 positions agree with TRBD1. Germline V gene sequence: CDR1 GTSNPN, CDR2 SVGIG (reference sequence). The CDR3 is made up of 13 amino acids. J gave up 12 bases and V 2 bases, and 7 bases lay outside the gene matches. CDR3 protein: CAWSPWTGGLQFF. The CDR3 DNA follows: TGTGCCTGGAGTCCTTGGACAGGGGGATTGCAGTTCTTC.

The CDR3 DNA reads as TGTGCCAGCAGTGAATGGGGCGGCCGCTCCTACGAGCAGTACTTC. This encodes CASSEWGGRSYEQYF. This rearrangement joins TRBV25-1 to TRBJ2-7; tentatively, D is TRBD1 (5 bases). Germline V gene lookup returns CDR1 MGHDK and CDR2 SYGVNS. The CDR3 loop spans 15 amino acids. V was clipped by 1 base and J by 0 bases, with 10 bases between them.

The rearrangement uses TRBV29-1 and TRBJ1-4; 10 bases are shared with TRBD1. Germline trimming cut 3 bases from V and 7 bases from J; bases unmatched to any gene: 2. CDR3 size: 13 residues. Per the germline V gene, CDR1 is SQVTM and CDR2 is ANQGSEA. CDR3 nucleotides: TGCAGCGTTGAGGACAGGGGGTTTGAAAAACTGTTTTTT. The encoded protein is CSVEDRGFEKLFF.

The CDR3 coding sequence is TGTGCCACGAGCCTGACTAGCTATGAGCAGTTCTTC. Amino acids: CATSLTSYEQFF. The chain employs TRBV6-1 and TRBJ2-1; 7 bases line up with TRBD2. CDR1 and CDR2 (germline): MNHNS, SASEGT. The CDR3 spans 12 residues. V lost 10 bases, J lost 8 bases, and 8 bases stayed unmatched.

A few counts support this clone. This chain connects TRBV10-2 to TRBJ2-1, with 8 bases fitting TRBD2. The CDR3 is 17 residues long. With V trimmed by 2 bases and J by 4 bases, 10 bases remained unmatched. From germline, CDR1 is WSHSY and CDR2 SAAADI. For the CDR3, the DNA is TGCGCCAGCAGTGAGAAGAGCGGGGGAAACCTTTACAATGAGCAGTTCTTC. Its protein is CASSEKSGGNLYNEQFF.

The chain couples TRBV4-3 to TRBJ2-2; 14 bases map to TRBD2. V shed 0 bases, J shed 7 bases, and the junction held 4 bases outside the gene matches. The germline gives CDR1 LGHNA, CDR2 YSLEER. This CDR3 spans 17 amino acids. CDR3 loop: CASSQDWTSGGRGELFF. DNA of the CDR3: TGCGCCAGCAGCCAAGATTGGACTAGCGGGGGGCGCGGGGAGCTGTTTTTT.

The J gene is TRBJ2-7, the V gene TRBV4-1, with D possibly being TRBD1 (6 bases). Germline V lookup: CDR1 MGHRA, CDR2 YSYEKL. V was cut by 0 bases and J by 3 bases, with 12 bases left in between. The CDR3 runs to 15 residues. CDR3 amino acids: CASSQENRVSYEQYF. The CDR3, as DNA: TGCGCCAGCAGCCAAGAAAACAGGGTCAGCTACGAGCAGTACTTC.

The chain recombines TRBV18 with TRBJ2-1; 8 nucleotides match TRBD2. The CDR3 extends over 16 amino acids. The germline gives CDR1 KGHSH, CDR2 LQKENI. The J segment lost 6 bases and the V segment lost 2 bases, leaving 9 bases of the junction unmatched. The DNA for the CDR3 is TGTGCCAGCTCACCAAATTCGGCGGGGGGAATCAATGAGCAGTTCTTC. This encodes CASSPNSAGGINEQFF.

The V gene is TRBV18, the J gene TRBJ1-1; 9 nucleotides line up with TRBD1. J lost 5 bases, V lost 10 bases, and 5 bases had no gene match. The CDR3 has 12 amino acids. Germline V lookup: CDR1 KGHSH, CDR2 LQKENI. The CDR3 reads CATQTGGTEAFF. CDR3 coding DNA: TGTGCCACCCAGACAGGGGGAACTGAAGCTTTCTTT.

The chain uses TRBV6-4 and TRBJ2-2, with TRBD2 identical over 8 bases. V lost 3 bases to trimming and J lost 11 bases; unmatched junction nucleotides: 5. The germline CDR1 and CDR2 sequences are MRHNA and SNTAGT. The CDR3 loop spans 13 amino acids. The CDR3 sequence is CASSEDSGVELFF. CDR3 bases: TGTGCCAGCAGTGAAGATAGCGGGGTCGAGCTGTTTTTT.

The chain couples TRBV7-9 to TRBJ2-7, with 8 bases that match TRBD1. CDR1 SEHNR and CDR2 FQNEAQ come from the germline V gene (reference sequence). With V trimmed by 4 bases and J by 0 bases, 8 bases remained unmatched. This CDR3 region has 16 residues. The CDR3: CASSSFGQGFSYEQYF. CDR3 in DNA: TGTGCCAGCAGCTCTTTTGGACAGGGTTTCTCCTACGAGCAGTACTTC. The full variable domain, rest sourced from reference TRBV7-9 and TRBJ2-7, is DTGVSQNPRHKITKRGQNVTFRCDPISEHNRLYWYRQTLGQGPEFLTYFQNEAQLEKSRLLSDRFSAERPKGSFSTLEIQRTEQGDSAMYLCASSSFGQGFSYEQYFGPGTRLTVT.

This clone was found a few times. V usage is TRBV15 and J usage is TRBJ1-2; D unclear. V lost 0 bases to trimming and J lost 0 bases, with 2 bases between them. The CDR3 has 13 amino acids. CDR1 and CDR2 from the germline V gene are LNHNV and YYDKDF (reference sequence). CDR3 in DNA: TGTGCCACCAGCAGAGACGCTAACTATGGCTACACCTTC. Its translation is CATSRDANYGYTF.

This clone was observed a few times. In DNA, the CDR3 is TGTGCCAGCAGTGAACCCCGGGGGGTCAGCAATCAGCCCCAGCATTTT. It codes for CASSEPRGVSNQPQHF. The V and J genes are TRBV2 and TRBJ1-5, with D maybe TRBD1 (5 bases). Germline CDR1 SNHLY, CDR2 FYNNEI. The germline V and J ends were trimmed by 2 bases and 1 base, with 12 bases remaining between them. This CDR3 is built from 16 residues.

In nucleotides, the CDR3 is TGTGCCAGCAGTTACCCCGGGGAGGGTAGTTTCGGCGAGCAGTACTTC. Translated, it gives CASSYPGEGSFGEQYF. This rearrangement joins TRBV6-6 to TRBJ2-7; 7 nucleotides agree with TRBD2. V shed 2 bases, J shed 6 bases, and the junction held 13 bases outside the gene matches. The CDR3 length is 16 residues. CDR1 and CDR2 from the germline V gene are MNHNY and SVGAGI (reference sequence).

V usage is TRBV5-1 and J usage is TRBJ2-7, with TRBD1 matching over 9 bases. The germline gives CDR1 SGHRS, CDR2 YFSETQ. The CDR3 has 12 residues. V gave up 4 bases and J gave up 6 bases; unmatched junction bases: 2. This CDR3 reads CASSRDRAEQYF. In DNA, the CDR3 is TGCGCCAGCAGCCGGGACAGGGCCGAGCAGTACTTC.

The rearrangement links TRBV6-1 to TRBJ2-7; 8 bases align to TRBD1. Unmatched junction bases numbered 7, after V lost 4 bases and J lost 2 bases. Per the germline V gene, CDR1 is MNHNS and CDR2 is SASEGT. The CDR3 length is 15 residues. CDR3 bases: TGTGCCAGCAGTGCCGGGACAGGAGCTACCTACGAGCAGTACTTC. Translating it yields CASSAGTGATYEQYF.

The chain uses TRBV6-5 and TRBJ1-2; D might be TRBD1 (6 bases). Trimming took off 4 bases at V and 8 bases at J, with 20 bases between the two ends. The CDR3 runs to 15 residues. Per the germline V gene, CDR1 is MNHEY and CDR2 is SVGAGI. CDR3 amino acids: CASSSPLTGAGGYTF. CDR3 DNA: TGTGCCAGCAGTTCGCCACTGACAGGCGCCGGGGGCTACACCTTC.